A selection of T cell receptor beta chains follows, all from one sample in a study of chemoradiotherapy in HPV16-positive cancers. Method: immunoSEQ multiplex PCR; TCRdb's copy keeps in-frame clones and lacks some. Of about 10,000 clones listed, around four fifths are singletons. The sequences come from tumor tissue, collected from a patient who underwent chemoradiotherapy. The receptor source for this set is a human donor with HPV-associated anogenital cancer. Both conserved end residues are part of each CDR3. D genes are given only for firm matches. Clone size, where shown, is once, few, many, or a class for clones that have expanded.

d_call: TRBD1
clone_size: -
v_call: TRBV5-1
j_call: TRBJ2-1
cdr3_nt: TGCGCCAGCAGCTCGAGACAGGGCTACAATGAGCAGTTCTTC
cdr3_aa: CASSSRQGYNEQFF

d_call: TRBD1
clone_size: -
v_call: TRBV5-1
j_call: TRBJ1-1
cdr3_nt: TGCGCCAGCAAAGGGACAGAGATGAACACTGAAGCTTTCTTT
cdr3_aa: CASKGTEMNTEAFF

d_call: -
clone_size: few
v_call: TRBV28
j_call: TRBJ1-1
cdr3_nt: TGTGCCAGCAGTTTCCCAGGGAGAGGAGCTTTCTTT
cdr3_aa: CASSFPGRGAFF

d_call: TRBD1
clone_size: -
v_call: TRBV11-2
j_call: TRBJ1-2
cdr3_nt: TGTGCCAGCAGCTTTCCAGACAGGGCACGGTTCAATGGCTACACCTTC
cdr3_aa: CASSFPDRARFNGYTF

d_call: TRBD1
clone_size: -
v_call: TRBV27
j_call: TRBJ2-7
cdr3_nt: TGTGCCAGCGGTCGCGGGACAGGGGGTTACGAGCAGTACTTC
cdr3_aa: CASGRGTGGYEQYF

d_call: TRBD1
clone_size: -
v_call: TRBV5-1
j_call: TRBJ1-4
cdr3_nt: TGCGCCAGCAGCTTCAGGGGGCCTAATGAAAAACTGTTTTTT
cdr3_aa: CASSFRGPNEKLFF

d_call: -
clone_size: -
v_call: TRBV7-3
j_call: TRBJ2-7
cdr3_nt: TGTGCCAGCAGCTTAACTAGGAAAGGCGAGCAGTACTTC
cdr3_aa: CASSLTRKGEQYF

d_call: TRBD2
clone_size: -
v_call: TRBV18
j_call: TRBJ2-3
cdr3_nt: TGTGCCAGCTCACCATTCAGGCGGGGGTACACAGATACGCAGTATTTT
cdr3_aa: CASSPFRRGYTDTQYF

d_call: TRBD2
clone_size: medium-sized
v_call: TRBV2
j_call: TRBJ2-5
cdr3_nt: TGTGCCAGCAGTGATCGCGGGGGGGCGGTGGAGACCCAGTACTTC
cdr3_aa: CASSDRGGAVETQYF

d_call: -
clone_size: once
v_call: TRBV7-3
j_call: TRBJ2-1
cdr3_nt: TGTGCCAGCAGCTTAAGAGCGTATAGACAGGACAATGAGCAGTTCTTC
cdr3_aa: CASSLRAYRQDNEQFF

d_call: -
clone_size: -
v_call: TRBV6-1
j_call: TRBJ2-5
cdr3_nt: TGTGCCAGCAATATACCGGGCCTAGCGTTAGAGACCCAGTACTTC
cdr3_aa: CASNIPGLALETQYF

d_call: -
clone_size: -
v_call: TRBV7-2
j_call: TRBJ1-5
cdr3_nt: TGTGCCAGCAGCTTAGATTCCAGTCCAGGTCAGCCCCAGCATTTT
cdr3_aa: CASSLDSSPGQPQHF

d_call: TRBD2
clone_size: -
v_call: TRBV5-1
j_call: TRBJ2-1
cdr3_nt: TGCGCCAGCAGCTTGGTGGGGGGGGACAATGAGCAGTTCTTC
cdr3_aa: CASSLVGGDNEQFF

d_call: -
clone_size: -
v_call: TRBV4-2
j_call: TRBJ2-2
cdr3_nt: TGTGCCAGCAGCCAAGGAAGCGTTTCTGGGGAGCTGTTTTTT
cdr3_aa: CASSQGSVSGELFF

d_call: TRBD1
clone_size: -
v_call: TRBV9
j_call: TRBJ1-4
cdr3_nt: TGTGCCAGCAGCGTAGGTCTGGGGACAGGGAATGAAAAACTGTTTTTT
cdr3_aa: CASSVGLGTGNEKLFF

d_call: -
clone_size: few
v_call: TRBV27
j_call: TRBJ1-2
cdr3_nt: TGTGCCAGCAAGATCGAAGGCGGGGACGTCTATGGCTACACCTTC
cdr3_aa: CASKIEGGDVYGYTF

d_call: -
clone_size: -
v_call: TRBV25-1
j_call: TRBJ1-2
cdr3_nt: TGTGCCAGCTGTAAGGGAGACAGTCTCCACTATGGCTACACCTTC
cdr3_aa: CASCKGDSLHYGYTF

d_call: -
clone_size: -
v_call: TRBV28
j_call: TRBJ2-2
cdr3_nt: TGTGCCAGCAGTACACCGGGACACTCGAACACCGGGGAGCTGTTTTTT
cdr3_aa: CASSTPGHSNTGELFF

d_call: TRBD1
clone_size: -
v_call: TRBV9
j_call: TRBJ1-1
cdr3_nt: TGTGCCAGCAGCACGCGTCCCCGGGACAGGGGTGGCACTGAAGCTTTCTTT
cdr3_aa: CASSTRPRDRGGTEAFF

d_call: TRBD2
clone_size: -
v_call: TRBV2
j_call: TRBJ2-3
cdr3_nt: TGTGCCAGCGGGAGCGGGGGGGCCACAGATACGCAGTATTTT
cdr3_aa: CASGSGGATDTQYF

d_call: -
clone_size: -
v_call: TRBV4-1
j_call: TRBJ2-1
cdr3_nt: TGCGCCAGCAGCCAAGATCACGGGGACTACAATGAGCAGTTCTTC
cdr3_aa: CASSQDHGDYNEQFF

d_call: -
clone_size: -
v_call: TRBV15
j_call: TRBJ1-4
cdr3_nt: TGTGCCACCAGCAGACTGTTTAGCCATTTGCCAACTAATGAAAAACTGTTTTTT
cdr3_aa: CATSRLFSHLPTNEKLFF

d_call: -
clone_size: -
v_call: TRBV5-6
j_call: TRBJ1-3
cdr3_nt: TGTGCCAGCAGCTTGCGACAGGGAAACACCATATATTTT
cdr3_aa: CASSLRQGNTIYF

d_call: -
clone_size: -
v_call: TRBV5-1
j_call: TRBJ2-1
cdr3_nt: TGCGCCAGCAGCTTGCTACTCGATCGCGATGAGCAGTTCTTC
cdr3_aa: CASSLLLDRDEQFF

d_call: -
clone_size: -
v_call: TRBV19
j_call: TRBJ2-7
cdr3_nt: TGTGCCAGTAGTATCCGTGAGTCTACCGGCGAGCAGTACTTC
cdr3_aa: CASSIRESTGEQYF

d_call: TRBD2
clone_size: few
v_call: TRBV5-6
j_call: TRBJ2-7
cdr3_nt: TGTGCCAGCAGCGGGTATAGCGGGGAGAGGGAGCAGTACTTC
cdr3_aa: CASSGYSGEREQYF

d_call: -
clone_size: -
v_call: TRBV29-1
j_call: TRBJ2-7
cdr3_nt: TGCAGCGTTCAGACAGTGGTCTCCTACGAGCAGTACTTC
cdr3_aa: CSVQTVVSYEQYF

d_call: -
clone_size: -
v_call: TRBV2
j_call: TRBJ1-1
cdr3_nt: TGTGCCAGCAGTGAGGAGGTGGGAACTGAAGCTTTCTTT
cdr3_aa: CASSEEVGTEAFF

d_call: -
clone_size: -
v_call: TRBV4-1
j_call: TRBJ1-4
cdr3_nt: TGCGCCAGCAGCCAAGTTAACCTAGGCCTTAATGAAAAACTGTTTTTT
cdr3_aa: CASSQVNLGLNEKLFF

d_call: -
clone_size: -
v_call: TRBV10-3
j_call: TRBJ2-1
cdr3_nt: TGTGCCATCAGTGATTCAAAAAGGACAGAGAGATACAATGAGCAGTTCTTC
cdr3_aa: CAISDSKRTERYNEQFF

d_call: -
clone_size: -
v_call: TRBV6-1
j_call: TRBJ2-7
cdr3_nt: TGTGCCAGCGGAGGTTCGGCCTACGAGCAGTACTTC
cdr3_aa: CASGGSAYEQYF

d_call: TRBD1
clone_size: -
v_call: TRBV9
j_call: TRBJ2-1
cdr3_nt: TGTGCCAGCAGCGGGACAGGGAGTAATGAGCAGTTCTTC
cdr3_aa: CASSGTGSNEQFF

d_call: TRBD1
clone_size: -
v_call: TRBV27
j_call: TRBJ2-7
cdr3_nt: TGTGCCAGCAGTTCCTCCCGACCGGACAGGGTCGACGAGCAGTACTTC
cdr3_aa: CASSSSRPDRVDEQYF

d_call: -
clone_size: -
v_call: TRBV19
j_call: TRBJ1-6
cdr3_nt: TGTGCCAGTAGTACAGGGCGTTCACCCCTCCACTTT
cdr3_aa: CASSTGRSPLHF

d_call: -
clone_size: few
v_call: TRBV9
j_call: TRBJ1-4
cdr3_nt: TGTGCCAGCAGCGTCGATGGTCGGCTCCCCGAAAAACTGTTTTTT
cdr3_aa: CASSVDGRLPEKLFF

d_call: -
clone_size: -
v_call: TRBV6-5
j_call: TRBJ1-1
cdr3_nt: TGTGCCAGCAGCAAGATCACTGAAGCTTTCTTT
cdr3_aa: CASSKITEAFF

d_call: -
clone_size: -
v_call: TRBV7-6
j_call: TRBJ2-7
cdr3_nt: TGTGCCAGCAGCTCAGACAGATACGAGCAGTACTTC
cdr3_aa: CASSSDRYEQYF

d_call: -
clone_size: -
v_call: TRBV29-1
j_call: TRBJ2-7
cdr3_nt: TGCAGCGTAGTGACAGGGGACTACTACGAGCAGTACTTC
cdr3_aa: CSVVTGDYYEQYF

d_call: -
clone_size: -
v_call: TRBV9
j_call: TRBJ2-7
cdr3_nt: TGTGCCAGCAGCCCCCGTGAGGGCTACGAGCAGTACTTC
cdr3_aa: CASSPREGYEQYF

d_call: TRBD1
clone_size: few
v_call: TRBV7-8
j_call: TRBJ2-5
cdr3_nt: TGTGCCAGCATGCTCTATAGGACAGGCCAAATAGGCCAGACCCAGTACTTC
cdr3_aa: CASMLYRTGQIGQTQYF

d_call: -
clone_size: -
v_call: TRBV19
j_call: TRBJ1-5
cdr3_nt: TGTGCCAGTAGATCCGGAGGGAGAGTTTATAGCAATCAGCCCCAGCATTTT
cdr3_aa: CASRSGGRVYSNQPQHF

d_call: -
clone_size: -
v_call: TRBV6-1
j_call: TRBJ1-5
cdr3_nt: TGTGCCAGCAGCGAACCTTCCGACCCCAATCAGCCCCAGCATTTT
cdr3_aa: CASSEPSDPNQPQHF

d_call: -
clone_size: -
v_call: TRBV5-4
j_call: TRBJ2-5
cdr3_nt: TGTGCCAGCAGCTATGACCAAGAGACCCAGTACTTC
cdr3_aa: CASSYDQETQYF

d_call: -
clone_size: -
v_call: TRBV7-9
j_call: TRBJ1-2
cdr3_nt: TGTGCCAGCAGCCTTTTGGGCCCTCATCAGGGACCCACGGGCTACACCTTC
cdr3_aa: CASSLLGPHQGPTGYTF

d_call: -
clone_size: once
v_call: TRBV7-6
j_call: TRBJ2-7
cdr3_nt: TGTGCCAGCAGCTTAGCTGCGGGGCGAGAGCAGTACTTC
cdr3_aa: CASSLAAGREQYF

d_call: -
clone_size: -
v_call: TRBV11-2
j_call: TRBJ1-1
cdr3_nt: TGTGCCAGCAGCTTAGTAGGTGGAGGGTCCAACACTGAAGCTTTCTTT
cdr3_aa: CASSLVGGGSNTEAFF

d_call: -
clone_size: -
v_call: TRBV13
j_call: TRBJ1-3
cdr3_nt: TGTGCCAGCAGCTTGGGAGGGAACCGATGGGCTGGAAACACCATATATTTT
cdr3_aa: CASSLGGNRWAGNTIYF

d_call: TRBD1
clone_size: -
v_call: TRBV7-2
j_call: TRBJ2-2
cdr3_nt: TGTGCCAGCAGCTCGCGGACAGGGTACACCGGGGAGCTGTTTTTT
cdr3_aa: CASSSRTGYTGELFF

d_call: -
clone_size: -
v_call: TRBV28
j_call: TRBJ2-7
cdr3_nt: TGTGCCAGCAGTCCCCCGGGGACACGGTCTGTCGAGCAGTACTTC
cdr3_aa: CASSPPGTRSVEQYF

d_call: -
clone_size: -
v_call: TRBV5-8
j_call: TRBJ1-2
cdr3_nt: TGTGCCAGCAGCTTGGGATGGACCTATGGCTACACCTTC
cdr3_aa: CASSLGWTYGYTF

d_call: TRBD1
clone_size: -
v_call: TRBV6-6
j_call: TRBJ1-1
cdr3_nt: TGTGCCAGCAGTGTCGGACAGGGGACTGAAGCTTTCTTT
cdr3_aa: CASSVGQGTEAFF

d_call: -
clone_size: -
v_call: TRBV21-1
j_call: TRBJ1-2
cdr3_nt: TGTGCCAGCAGCAAATACGTCCCCAGGGCTTTTCGCTATGGCTACACCTTC
cdr3_aa: CASSKYVPRAFRYGYTF

d_call: TRBD1
clone_size: -
v_call: TRBV7-8
j_call: TRBJ2-7
cdr3_nt: TGTGCCAGCAGCTTAAGGGACAGGGGCGAGCAGTACTTC
cdr3_aa: CASSLRDRGEQYF

d_call: -
clone_size: -
v_call: TRBV13
j_call: TRBJ1-2
cdr3_nt: TGTGCCAGCAGCCGCTCACCCCGGGGGCCTGGCTACACCTTC
cdr3_aa: CASSRSPRGPGYTF

d_call: TRBD1
clone_size: -
v_call: TRBV5-1
j_call: TRBJ2-5
cdr3_nt: TGCGCCAGCAGCTCGGGACAGGGAGACCAAGAGACCCAGTACTTC
cdr3_aa: CASSSGQGDQETQYF

d_call: -
clone_size: once
v_call: TRBV10-3
j_call: TRBJ1-5
cdr3_nt: TGTGCCATCAGTGAGAATCGGGGGAACAATCAGCCCCAGCATTTT
cdr3_aa: CAISENRGNNQPQHF

d_call: -
clone_size: few
v_call: TRBV6-1
j_call: TRBJ2-5
cdr3_nt: TGTGCCAGCAGTGAAGTATACGGCGGGGAGACCCAGTACTTC
cdr3_aa: CASSEVYGGETQYF

d_call: TRBD1
clone_size: -
v_call: TRBV2
j_call: TRBJ2-7
cdr3_nt: TGTGCCAGCAGTGGGACAGGGGGTAACGAGCAGTACTTC
cdr3_aa: CASSGTGGNEQYF